One sample yielded the 22 T cell receptor beta chains listed below, sequenced in a study of identical twins. Each CDR3 protein is one row after TCRdb ran MiXCR on the 5' RACE reads. The sample lists about 900,000 distinct CDR3 sequences, 9% to 15% seen once, with about 1.6% in the top ten. These data were also reused for a study on yellow fever vaccine responses in identical twins.

Sequencing input: PBMCs. Every receptor here comes from a young woman in good health.

This clonotype appeared a few times. The V call is TRBV10-3, the J call TRBJ1-2; D gene unclear. Trimming left V 0 bases short and J 5 bases short, with 4 bases between. Germline V gene sequence: CDR1 ENHRY, CDR2 SYGVKD. The CDR3 runs 12 residues. The chain's CDR3 is CAISESDYGYTF. DNA for the CDR3: TGTGCCATCAGTGAGTCGGATTATGGCTACACCTTC.

The chain uses TRBV10-2 and TRBJ2-7; 14 bases match TRBD2. V gave up 6 bases and J gave up 6 bases; unmatched junction bases: 7. Per germline, CDR1 WSHSY and CDR2 SAAADI. The CDR3 length is 15 residues. For the CDR3, the DNA is TGCGCCAGCAGGAGGGGACTAGCGGGAGCCAGCGAGCAGTACTTC. Its translation is CASRRGLAGASEQYF.

The CDR3: CSGLARERYNEQFF. CDR3 coding DNA: TGCAGTGGCCTAGCGCGGGAGAGGTACAATGAGCAGTTCTTC. The chain couples TRBV20-1 to TRBJ2-1, with TRBD2 matching 7 bases. The trim removed 7 bases at V and 4 bases at J, leaving 10 bases unmatched. There are 14 residues in the CDR3. Germline V gives CDR1 DFQATT, CDR2 SNEGSKA (reference sequence).

This chain uses TRBV20-1 with TRBJ2-3; D possibly corresponds to TRBD2 (6 bases). The CDR3 has 15 residues. Trimming stripped 6 bases from V and 2 bases from J, with 18 bases between. The V gene's germline CDR1 is DFQATT and CDR2 SNEGSKA (reference sequence). DNA for the CDR3: TGCAGTGCCCGGGGGTTGCAGGGAATCACAGATACGCAGTATTTT. Translation: CSARGLQGITDTQYF.

As regards this clonotype: An end of the junction does not agree with germline; a read error may underlie this. V and J are TRBV7-3 and TRBJ2-1, with 10 bases that match TRBD2. The length of the CDR3 is 15 residues. Germline CDR1 reads SGHTA; CDR2 reads FQGTGA. CDR3 bases: TGTGCCAGCAGCCTAACTAGCGGGATGGGGAATGAGCAGTTCTTC. Amino acid sequence: CASSLTSGMGNEQFF.

The chain combines TRBV12-3 or TRBV12-4 with TRBJ1-2; D not certain. Trimming shortened V by 4 bases and J by 2 bases, and 11 bases separated the two germline ends. The CDR3 has 14 amino acids. DNA for the CDR3: TGTGCCAGCAGTTCCGAAGACGGAAACTATGGCTACACCTTC. Its protein product is CASSSEDGNYGYTF.

The rearrangement joins TRBV20-1 to TRBJ2-3; 13 nucleotides match TRBD2. The germline CDR1 and CDR2 sequences are DFQATT and SNEGSKA (reference sequence). The CDR3 loop spans 15 amino acids. V lost 6 bases to trimming and J lost 2 bases; unmatched junction nucleotides: 5. The CDR3 region has the DNA TGCAGTGCCTCGGGACTAGCGGGACCCACAGATACGCAGTATTTT. Encoded protein: CSASGLAGPTDTQYF.

This clonotype was seen only a few times. The V and J genes are TRBV3-1 and TRBJ2-1; no clear D. The CDR3 length is 15 residues. The germline V and J ends were trimmed by 1 base and 0 bases, with 7 bases remaining between them. Germline V CDR1 and CDR2: LGHDT, YNNKEL (reference sequence). In nucleotides, the CDR3 is TGTGCCAGCAGCCAAGTACTCGCCTCCTACAATGAGCAGTTCTTC. The encoded protein is CASSQVLASYNEQFF.

There are many counts of this clonotype. The CDR3 loop is CSAGLAVDDTQYF. CDR3 DNA: TGCAGTGCGGGACTAGCGGTAGACGATACGCAGTATTTT. The rearrangement uses TRBV20-1 and TRBJ2-3; TRBD2 matches at 11 bases. Germline V CDR1 and CDR2: DFQATT, SNEGSKA (reference sequence). The CDR3 covers 13 residues. V lost 6 bases to trimming and J lost 6 bases; unmatched junction nucleotides: 5.

This sequence joins TRBV2 and TRBJ2-1; D is ambiguous. CDR3 length: 15 residues. The V end lost 6 bases, the J end lost 0 bases, and 12 bases lay between the germline ends. Germline assignment: CDR1 SNHLY and CDR2 FYNNEI. CDR3 coding DNA: TGTGCCAGCAGAAACTGGATACACTCCTACAATGAGCAGTTCTTC. This encodes CASRNWIHSYNEQFF.

This clonotype occurred many times. CDR3 nucleotides: TGCGCCAGCAGCCAAGGAGGGACAGGGATATCCTACGAGCAGTACTTC. It is translated as CASSQGGTGISYEQYF. The gene calls are TRBV4-1 and TRBJ2-7, with 9 bases matching TRBD1. This CDR3 is built from 16 residues. Germline lookup yields CDR1 MGHRA and CDR2 YSYEKL. J gave up 1 base and V 1 base, and 5 bases lay outside the gene matches.

This clonotype was found a few times. The chain has TRBV10-3 and TRBJ2-2; D unresolved. Trimming removed 6 bases from V and 1 base from J, with 12 bases in between. Germline CDR1 reads ENHRY; CDR2 reads SYGVKD. This CDR3 is 15 amino acids long. DNA for the CDR3: TGTGCCATCAGCCCCAAGGACCAGAACACCGGGGAGCTGTTTTTT. Translating gives CAISPKDQNTGELFF.

This clonotype was observed a handful of times. V gene TRBV10-2 combines with J gene TRBJ2-7; weak D call: TRBD1 (6 bases). Per the germline V gene, CDR1 is WSHSY and CDR2 is SAAADI. There are 15 residues in the CDR3. V was cut by 4 bases and J by 2 bases, with 15 bases left in between. Written as DNA, the CDR3 is TGCGCCAGCAGTGGATCCGGGGACATTACCTACGAGCAGTACTTC. Translated, it gives CASSGSGDITYEQYF.

This clonotype was seen more than once but under ten times. The rearrangement links TRBV6-1 to TRBJ2-7; 8 nucleotides match TRBD2. V lost 6 bases and J lost 5; bases outside the gene matches: 18. The germline gives CDR1 MNHNS, CDR2 SASEGT. This CDR3 comprises 17 residues. CDR3 sequence reads: CASSRYGSGGRINEQYF. The CDR3 coding sequence is TGTGCCAGCAGCCGATACGGATCGGGCGGGAGGATCAACGAGCAGTACTTC.

This clonotype was detected only a few times. V usage is TRBV4-1 and J usage is TRBJ2-2; D possibly corresponds to TRBD1 (5 bases). The CDR3 length is 15 residues. Germline V gives CDR1 MGHRA, CDR2 YSYEKL. Trimming pared 4 bases from V and 0 bases from J, leaving 9 bases between. CDR3 bases: TGCGCCAGCAGCCCGACAGTCTCGAACACCGGGGAGCTGTTTTTT. As protein: CASSPTVSNTGELFF.

This clonotype was seen a handful of times. This chain links TRBV7-8 with TRBJ2-5; D call uncertain. Trimming cost V 5 bases and J 5 bases, with 18 bases left between them. Germline CDR1 SGHVS, CDR2 FQNEAQ. The length of the CDR3 is 15 residues. The CDR3 region is CASSPPGEPRETQYF. The CDR3 DNA follows: TGTGCCAGCAGCCCCCCTGGGGAACCTAGGGAGACCCAGTACTTC.

The chain links TRBV28 to TRBJ2-7, with 10 nucleotides matching TRBD2. CDR3 size: 14 residues. Germline lookup yields CDR1 MDHEN and CDR2 SYDVKM. Trimming at V came to 7 bases and at J to 2 bases, leaving 5 bases not matched to a gene. CDR3 amino acids: CASIGLADPYEQYF. The CDR3 DNA follows: TGTGCCAGCATCGGACTAGCGGACCCCTACGAGCAGTACTTC.

The chain uses TRBV5-1 and TRBJ2-1; the match to TRBD2 covers 12 bases. From germline, CDR1 is SGHRS and CDR2 YFSETQ. J gave up 0 bases and V 3 bases, and 10 bases lay outside the gene matches. CDR3 length equals 19 residues. In nucleotides, the CDR3 is TGCGCCAGCAGCTCACCGGGACTAGCGGGTATCCACTCCTACAATGAGCAGTTCTTC. Translating gives CASSSPGLAGIHSYNEQFF.

In this sample, this clonotype turned up a few times. The chain links TRBV7-8 to TRBJ2-2, with D maybe TRBD2 (6 bases). Germline V gene lookup returns CDR1 SGHVS and CDR2 FQNEAQ. Trimming left V 0 bases short and J 9 bases short, with 14 bases between. This CDR3 contains 15 residues. The DNA for the CDR3 is TGTGCCAGCAGCTTAGCGGGACTGACGTTGCGGGAGCTGTTTTTT. Its translation: CASSLAGLTLRELFF.

The chain couples TRBV4-1 to TRBJ2-1, with D possibly being TRBD1 (6 bases). Germline V gene sequence: CDR1 MGHRA, CDR2 YSYEKL. The CDR3 consists of 18 residues. Trimming shortened V by 0 bases and J by 0 bases, and 15 bases separated the two germline ends. CDR3 in DNA: TGCGCCAGCAGCCAAGATGATTGGGGGCAGAGCTCCTACAATGAGCAGTTCTTC. This gives the protein CASSQDDWGQSSYNEQFF.

This chain joins TRBV3-1 and TRBJ2-2; D is tentatively TRBD1 or TRBD2 (5 bases each). The CDR3 has 14 residues. Looked up from germline, CDR1 is LGHDT and CDR2 is YNNKEL (reference sequence). Trimming removed 7 bases at V and 7 bases at J, with 16 bases between. In DNA, the CDR3 is TGTGCCAGCAACCACGGGGTGGGGCACGGGGAGCTGTTTTTT. As protein: CASNHGVGHGELFF.

This clonotype showed up just a few times. The chain links TRBV12-3 or TRBV12-4 to TRBJ2-1, with D possibly being TRBD1 (8 bases). With 3 bases removed from V and 5 bases from J, the gap between germline ends came to 14 bases. The CDR3 length is 15 residues. DNA for the CDR3: TGTGCCAGCAGTTTGCAACAGGGGGGGAACAATGAGCAGTTCTTC. Translation gives CASSLQQGGNNEQFF.